This T cell receptor (beta chain) was sequenced in a study of blood T cell repertoires in COVID-19. Sequencing was performed with immunoSEQ multiplex PCR; in TCRdb, only in-frame clones are kept and a portion is missing. The sample lists 20,000 to 25,000 clones; around 90% were seen once. J was trimmed by 2 bases and V by 5 bases; bases with no gene match: 3. The germline CDR1 and CDR2 sequences are SGHTA and FQGTGA. There are 15 residues in the CDR3. The source material was peripheral blood. The TCR was taken from a human donor in a cohort sampled during active COVID-19. The rearrangement joins TRBV7-3 to TRBJ2-2; TRBD2 aligns across 9 bases. The CDR3 nucleotides read TGTGCCAGCAGCCGGCGGGGGGGTAACACCGGGGAGCTGTTTTTT. This codes for CASSRRGGNTGELFF.